The 23 T cell receptor beta chains listed next were all sequenced from one sample in a study of blood T cell repertoires in COVID-19. TCRdb keeps only in-frame clones here, not all; method: immunoSEQ multiplex PCR. Of some 200,000 clones listed, around nine tenths are singletons. Material for sequencing was peripheral blood. All receptors derive from a woman aged 18 to 35 who had recovered from COVID-19.

The chain links TRBV9 to TRBJ1-5; weak D call: TRBD1 (5 bases). Trimming shortened V by 1 base and J by 3 bases, and 11 bases separated the two germline ends. CDR1 and CDR2 (germline): SGDLS, YYNGEE. CDR3 length: 15 amino acids. CDR3 sequence reads: CASSVSDSYNQPQHF. The CDR3 nucleotides are TGTGCCAGCAGCGTAAGTGACAGCTACAATCAGCCCCAGCATTTT.

This clone was recorded many times. The V gene is TRBV5-1, the J gene TRBJ1-2; 11 bases are shared with TRBD1. This CDR3 spans 14 amino acids. Germline-derived CDR1 and CDR2 are SGHRS and YFSETQ. V gave up 4 bases and J gave up 8 bases; unmatched junction bases: 7. The CDR3 nucleotides are TGCGCCAGCAGCCCCTGGACAGGGGGCCAAGGCTACACCTTC. This gives the protein CASSPWTGGQGYTF.

This chain connects TRBV18 to TRBJ2-5, with TRBD2 matching over 8 bases. Unmatched junction bases numbered 8, after V lost 3 bases and J lost 5 bases. CDR1 and CDR2 from the germline V gene are KGHSH and LQKENI. The CDR3 totals 15 residues. CDR3 sequence (DNA): TGTGCCAGCTCACCGGGACTAGGCGGCAGGGAGACCCAGTACTTC. Amino acids: CASSPGLGGRETQYF.

This clone was counted once. The V call is TRBV12-3 or TRBV12-4, the J call TRBJ1-5, with a tentative D call TRBD1 (5 bases). The CDR3 is made up of 13 amino acids. V gave up 6 bases and J gave up 7 bases, with 13 bases separating them. The CDR3 protein is CASSPTVKQPQHF. DNA of the CDR3: TGTGCCAGCAGCCCGACAGTTAAACAGCCCCAGCATTTT.

The chain employs TRBV3-1 (or the pseudogene TRBV3-2) and TRBJ2-7; perhaps TRBD1 as D (6 bases). Deletions cut 0 bases from V and 6 bases from J, with 15 bases between. The CDR3 consists of 15 residues. CDR1 and CDR2 (germline): LGHDT, YNNKEL (reference sequence). The DNA of the CDR3 is TGTGCCAGCAGCCAAGATATAGGGGGATCGGGCGAGCAGTACTTC. Its protein is CASSQDIGGSGEQYF.

The chain links TRBV29-1 to TRBJ2-7, with D tentatively TRBD2 (5 bases). Germline CDR1 is SQVTM and CDR2 is ANQGSEA. The V end was cut by 1 base, the J end by 0 bases, with 13 bases between. The CDR3 is 15 residues long. CDR3 loop: CSVEVRELASYEQYF. DNA of the CDR3: TGCAGCGTTGAAGTACGGGAACTGGCCTCCTACGAGCAGTACTTC.

V usage is TRBV5-1 and J usage is TRBJ2-5; D is possibly TRBD1 (8 bases). The germline V gene has CDR1 SGHRS and CDR2 YFSETQ. The CDR3 has 13 amino acids. Trimming left V 2 bases short and J 5 bases short, with 10 bases between. CDR3 in amino acids: CASSLQGGETQYF. The CDR3, as DNA: TGCGCCAGCAGCTTACAGGGGGGGGAGACCCAGTACTTC.

This clone has only a few counts. The chain links TRBV19 to TRBJ2-2, with 7 positions matching TRBD1. The germline V gene encodes CDR1 LNHDA and CDR2 SQIVND (reference sequence). The ends lost 6 bases at V and 5 bases at J; junction bases unmatched: 9. This CDR3 comprises 15 residues. CDR3 coding DNA: TGTGCCAGTAGAAGCACAGGGGCGGAGACCGGGGAGCTGTTTTTT. It codes for CASRSTGAETGELFF.

Points on this clone: This may be a read error, as it is one base from a much larger clone. The CDR3 here is CASSYGQGSYEQYF. The CDR3 nucleotides read TGTGCCAGCAGTTACGGACAGGGCTCCTACGAGCAGTACTTC. The chain is built from TRBV6-5 and TRBJ2-7, with TRBD1 matching over 8 bases. The CDR3 has 14 amino acids. Looked up from germline, CDR1 is MNHEY and CDR2 is SVGAGI. V dropped 2 bases and J dropped 0; count of bases not matched to a gene: 0.

On this clone: Other DNA sequences in the same sample also yield this CDR3. V gene TRBV6-2 or TRBV6-3 combines with J gene TRBJ1-2, with D perhaps TRBD1 (6 bases). Deletions cut 6 bases from V and 8 bases from J, with 16 bases between. CDR3 length: 13 residues. The germline V gene encodes CDR1 MNHEY and CDR2 SVGEGT. In DNA, the CDR3 is TGTGCCAGCAGCCCGGGGGCCCACTGGGGCTACACCTTC. It encodes CASSPGAHWGYTF.

The chain has TRBV4-3 and TRBJ2-5; TRBD2 aligns across 11 bases. V dropped 4 bases and J dropped 5; count of bases not matched to a gene: 15. From germline, CDR1 is LGHNA and CDR2 YSLEER. The CDR3 runs 18 residues. CDR3 sequence: CASSPTSGSTSGGETQYF. In DNA form, the CDR3 reads TGCGCCAGCAGCCCAACTAGCGGGAGCACCTCCGGGGGGGAGACCCAGTACTTC.

The chain carries TRBV27 and TRBJ1-2; 7 bases align to TRBD1. The CDR3 length is 13 residues. Trimming at V came to 5 bases and at J to 5 bases, leaving 5 bases not matched to a gene. Germline-derived CDR1 and CDR2 are MNHEY and SMNVEV (reference sequence). CDR3 in DNA: TGTGCCAGCAGTCTGAGGGGGCTGTATGGCTACACCTTC. The encoded protein is CASSLRGLYGYTF.

The chain is built from TRBV9 and TRBJ2-1, with TRBD2 matching 14 bases. V shed 3 bases and J 7 bases; nucleotides not matched to a gene: 6. Germline CDR1 reads SGDLS; CDR2 reads YYNGEE. The CDR3 runs to 16 residues. CDR3 coding DNA: TGTGCCAGCAGCGCCGGGACTAGCGGGAGACTTAATGAGCAGTTCTTC. It codes for CASSAGTSGRLNEQFF.

V is TRBV2 and J is TRBJ2-5; weak D call: TRBD2 (6 bases). The CDR3 covers 12 residues. Trimming removed 7 bases at V and 2 bases at J, with 8 bases between. Per germline, CDR1 SNHLY and CDR2 FYNNEI. CDR3 region: CASKGLQETQYF. The CDR3 nucleotides are TGTGCCAGCAAGGGACTTCAAGAGACCCAGTACTTC.

This chain links TRBV18 with TRBJ1-2; tentative D call: TRBD1 (6 bases). Germline CDR1 reads KGHSH; CDR2 reads LQKENI. The CDR3 consists of 14 residues. With 3 bases removed from V and 4 bases from J, the gap between germline ends came to 12 bases. The DNA of the CDR3 is TGTGCCAGCTCACCCTCTAGGGACATCTATGGCTACACCTTC. Its translation is CASSPSRDIYGYTF.

The chain links TRBV7-9 to TRBJ2-1; 15 nucleotides agree with TRBD2. J lost 7 bases, V lost 6 bases, and 16 bases had no gene match. The V gene's germline CDR1 is SEHNR and CDR2 FQNEAQ (reference sequence). This CDR3 has 19 amino acids. CDR3 region: CASRTGTSGRSPRRNEQFF. DNA for the CDR3: TGTGCCAGCAGGACCGGGACTAGCGGGAGGTCCCCGAGGCGGAATGAGCAGTTCTTC.

The rearrangement links TRBV28 to TRBJ1-4, with D possibly being TRBD1 (5 bases). The V gene's germline CDR1 is MDHEN and CDR2 SYDVKM. CDR3 size: 15 residues. With 7 bases removed from V and 4 bases from J, the gap between germline ends came to 16 bases. The CDR3 DNA reads TGTGCCAGCATGGCTCCTCGGGGGAATAATGAAAAACTGTTTTTT. Amino acids: CASMAPRGNNEKLFF.

This rearrangement joins TRBV7-3 to TRBJ2-3; 9 nucleotides align to TRBD1. Trimming took 4 bases from V and 5 from J; bases not matched to a gene: 7. CDR3 length: 15 amino acids. Germline CDR1 SGHTA, CDR2 FQGTGA. The CDR3 nucleotides are TGTGCCAGCAGCTCTACAGGGGGCACTGGAGATACGCAGTATTTT. It is translated as CASSSTGGTGDTQYF.

This sequence joins TRBV18 and TRBJ2-5; tentative D call: TRBD1 (6 bases). CDR1 and CDR2 (germline): KGHSH, LQKENI. Trimming cost V 2 bases and J 3 bases, with 10 bases left between them. The CDR3 is 14 residues long. The CDR3 DNA sequence: TGTGCCAGCTCACCAACCGGACAGAAAGAGACCCAGTACTTC. The encoded protein is CASSPTGQKETQYF.

This chain uses TRBV14 with TRBJ2-5; TRBD2 might be the D (6 bases). Germline lookup yields CDR1 SGHDN and CDR2 FVKESK. Trimming shortened V by 0 bases and J by 5 bases, and 13 bases separated the two germline ends. This CDR3 is built from 15 residues. In DNA form, the CDR3 reads TGTGCCAGCAGCCAAGATTCAGCGGGCGCGGAGACCCAGTACTTC. Protein product: CASSQDSAGAETQYF.

The chain carries TRBV29-1 and TRBJ1-5, with 7 bases matching TRBD1. Losses at the gene ends were 6 bases for V and 2 bases for J; bases not matched to a gene: 7. This CDR3 has 14 amino acids. Germline lookup yields CDR1 SQVTM and CDR2 ANQGSEA. The CDR3 region has the DNA TGCAGCGTGACCGACGGGACAGGCAATCAGCCCCAGCATTTT. This sequence encodes CSVTDGTGNQPQHF.

This chain joins TRBV5-4 and TRBJ2-3; 7 bases line up with TRBD2. Looked up from germline, CDR1 is SGHNT and CDR2 is YYREEE (reference sequence). This CDR3 spans 16 amino acids. The V gene end was trimmed by 3 bases and the J gene end by 2 bases; junction bases not matched to a gene: 9. The CDR3 sequence is CASSSARELITDTQYF. CDR3 DNA sequence: TGTGCCAGCAGCTCCGCGCGGGAGCTCATCACAGATACGCAGTATTTT.

V is TRBV2 and J is TRBJ2-1, with TRBD1 matching over 11 bases. The germline V gene encodes CDR1 SNHLY and CDR2 FYNNEI. V shed 6 bases and J 7 bases; nucleotides not matched to a gene: 2. This CDR3 spans 13 amino acids. The CDR3 DNA reads as TGTGCCAGCAGGGGACAGGGGGGGAATGAGCAGTTCTTC. It yields the protein CASRGQGGNEQFF.